This T cell receptor (beta chain) was retrieved from a study of T cell responses to AZD1222 COVID-19 vaccine. General observations from the study: Baseline testing showed seropositivity in only 6 or 7 AZD1222 recipients. The repertoires were collected only after the peak T cell response. When two AZD1222 doses had been given, Spike-specific TCR breadth and depth rose. Clonal diversity was possibly underestimated, and white British individuals and females predominated among donors.

As for this clone: The antigen is unknown.

Looked up from germline, CDR1 is LGHNA and CDR2 is YSLEER. The CDR3 has 15 residues. Trimming cost V 0 bases and J 6 bases; bases outside gene matches: 6. Measured with immunoSEQ multiplex PCR; TCRdb has only the in-frame clones, and not every one. The sample has tens of thousands of clones; 75% to 90% are singletons. This sequence joins TRBV4-3 and TRBJ1-2, with 8 bases fitting TRBD1. The starting material was peripheral blood, obtained 28 days after the second AZD1222 dose. The source is an adult who received the AZD1222 COVID-19 vaccine. The CDR3 spells CASSQDDRGVHGYTF. The CDR3 region has the DNA TGCGCCAGCAGCCAAGACGACAGGGGAGTACATGGCTACACCTTC.